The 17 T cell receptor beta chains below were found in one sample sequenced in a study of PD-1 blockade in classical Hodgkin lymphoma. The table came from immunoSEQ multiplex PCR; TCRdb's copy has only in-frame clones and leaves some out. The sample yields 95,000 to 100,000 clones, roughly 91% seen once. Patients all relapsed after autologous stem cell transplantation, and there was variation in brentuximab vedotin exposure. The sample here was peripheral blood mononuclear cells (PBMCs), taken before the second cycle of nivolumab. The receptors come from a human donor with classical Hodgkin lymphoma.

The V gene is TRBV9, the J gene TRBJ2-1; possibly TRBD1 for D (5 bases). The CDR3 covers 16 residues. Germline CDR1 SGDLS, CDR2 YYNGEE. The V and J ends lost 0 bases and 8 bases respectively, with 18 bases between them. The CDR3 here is CASSVEVGSRVDEQFF. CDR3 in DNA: TGTGCCAGCAGCGTAGAAGTGGGGTCCAGGGTTGATGAGCAGTTCTTC.

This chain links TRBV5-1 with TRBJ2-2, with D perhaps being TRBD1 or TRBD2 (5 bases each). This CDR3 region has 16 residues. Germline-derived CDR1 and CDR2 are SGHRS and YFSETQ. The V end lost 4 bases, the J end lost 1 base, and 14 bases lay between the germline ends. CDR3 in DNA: TGCGCCAGCAGCCAAACGGGACCGGGGAACACCGGGGAGCTGTTTTTT. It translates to CASSQTGPGNTGELFF.

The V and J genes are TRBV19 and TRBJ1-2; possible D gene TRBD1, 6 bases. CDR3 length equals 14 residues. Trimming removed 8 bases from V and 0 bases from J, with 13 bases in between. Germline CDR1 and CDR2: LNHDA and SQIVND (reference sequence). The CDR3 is CASATQGANYGYTF. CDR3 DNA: TGTGCCAGTGCCACACAGGGCGCTAACTATGGCTACACCTTC. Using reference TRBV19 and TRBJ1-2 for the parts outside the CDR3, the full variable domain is DGGITQSPKYLFRKEGQNVTLSCEQNLNHDAMYWYRQDPGQGLRLIYYSQIVNDFQKGDIAEGYSVSREKKESFPLTVTSAQKNPTAFYLCASATQGANYGYTFGSGTRLTVV.

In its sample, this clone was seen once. CDR3 residues: CATSRERATGYAMVEPQHF. CDR3 DNA: TGTGCCACCAGCAGAGAAAGGGCGACAGGGTACGCCATGGTCGAGCCCCAGCATTTT. The gene calls are TRBV15 and TRBJ1-5; 7 nucleotides align to TRBD1. The CDR3 is made up of 19 amino acids. Germline CDR1 reads LNHNV; CDR2 reads YYDKDF (reference sequence). With 0 bases clipped from V and 8 bases from J, the junction kept 19 bases outside the gene matches.

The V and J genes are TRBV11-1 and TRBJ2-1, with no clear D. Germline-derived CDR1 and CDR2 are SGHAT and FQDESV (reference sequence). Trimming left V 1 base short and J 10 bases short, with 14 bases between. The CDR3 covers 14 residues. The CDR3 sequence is CASSLVIPGWEQFF. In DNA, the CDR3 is TGTGCCAGCAGCTTAGTAATTCCTGGCTGGGAGCAGTTCTTC.

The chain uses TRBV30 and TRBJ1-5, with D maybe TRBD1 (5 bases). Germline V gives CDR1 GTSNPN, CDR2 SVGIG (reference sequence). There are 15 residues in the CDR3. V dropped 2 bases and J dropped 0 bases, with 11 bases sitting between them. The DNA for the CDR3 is TGTGCCTGGAGTCAGGGAATCGATAGCAATCAGCCCCAGCATTTT. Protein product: CAWSQGIDSNQPQHF.

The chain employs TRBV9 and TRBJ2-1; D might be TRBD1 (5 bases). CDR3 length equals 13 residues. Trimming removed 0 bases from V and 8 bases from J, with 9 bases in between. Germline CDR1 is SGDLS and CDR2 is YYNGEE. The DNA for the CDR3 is TGTGCCAGCAGCGTAGATTCCAGGGATGAGCAGTTCTTC. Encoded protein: CASSVDSRDEQFF. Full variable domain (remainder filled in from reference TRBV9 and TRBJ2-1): DSGVTQTPKHLITATGQRVTLRCSPRSGDLSVYWYQQSLDQGLQFLIQYYNGEERAKGNILERFSAQQFPDLHSELNLSSLELGDSALYFCASSVDSRDEQFFGPGTRLTVL.

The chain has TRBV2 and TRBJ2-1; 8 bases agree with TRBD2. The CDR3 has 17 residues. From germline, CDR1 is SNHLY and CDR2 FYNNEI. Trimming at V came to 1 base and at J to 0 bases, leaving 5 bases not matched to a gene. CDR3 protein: CASSEVRSGGSYNEQFF. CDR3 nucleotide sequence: TGTGCCAGCAGTGAAGTTCGGAGCGGGGGCTCCTACAATGAGCAGTTCTTC.

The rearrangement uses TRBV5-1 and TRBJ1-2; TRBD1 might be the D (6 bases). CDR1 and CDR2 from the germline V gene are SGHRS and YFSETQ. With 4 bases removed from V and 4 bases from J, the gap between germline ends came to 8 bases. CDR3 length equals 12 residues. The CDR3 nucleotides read TGCGCCAGCAGCCCACAGGGCTATGGCTACACCTTC. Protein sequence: CASSPQGYGYTF.

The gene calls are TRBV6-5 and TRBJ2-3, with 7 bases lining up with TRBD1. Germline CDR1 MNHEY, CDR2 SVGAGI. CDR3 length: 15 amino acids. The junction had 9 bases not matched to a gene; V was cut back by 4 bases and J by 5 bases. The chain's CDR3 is CASSFLTTGQDTQYF. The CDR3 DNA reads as TGTGCCAGCAGTTTTCTCACGACAGGGCAAGATACGCAGTATTTT.

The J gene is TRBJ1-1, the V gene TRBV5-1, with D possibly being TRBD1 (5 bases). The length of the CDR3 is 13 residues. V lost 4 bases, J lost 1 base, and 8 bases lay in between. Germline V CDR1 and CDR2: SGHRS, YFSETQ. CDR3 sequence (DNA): TGCGCCAGCAGCCCCGGGGCGAACACTGAAGCTTTCTTT. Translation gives CASSPGANTEAFF.

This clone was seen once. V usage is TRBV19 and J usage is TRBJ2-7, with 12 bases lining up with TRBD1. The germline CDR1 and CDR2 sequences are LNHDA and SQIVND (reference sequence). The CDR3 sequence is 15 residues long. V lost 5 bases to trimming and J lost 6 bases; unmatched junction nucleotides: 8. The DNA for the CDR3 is TGTGCCAGTAGTCTCCGGGACAGGGGGCGTATCGAGCAGTACTTC. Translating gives CASSLRDRGRIEQYF.

This CDR3 is CSVAEGWEPAPYNEQFF. CDR3 sequence (DNA): TGCAGCGTTGCGGAGGGGTGGGAACCGGCCCCCTACAATGAGCAGTTCTTC. This sequence joins TRBV29-1 and TRBJ2-1, with D perhaps matching TRBD2 (6 bases). Trimming removed 4 bases at V and 2 bases at J, with 21 bases between. From germline, CDR1 is SQVTM and CDR2 ANQGSEA. The CDR3 is 17 amino acids.

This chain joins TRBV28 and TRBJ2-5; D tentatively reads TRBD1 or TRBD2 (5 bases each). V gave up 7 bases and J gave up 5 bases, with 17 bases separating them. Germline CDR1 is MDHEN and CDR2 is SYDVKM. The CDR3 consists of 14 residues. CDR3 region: CASTPPGAWETQYF. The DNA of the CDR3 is TGTGCCAGCACTCCGCCCGGGGCGTGGGAGACCCAGTACTTC.

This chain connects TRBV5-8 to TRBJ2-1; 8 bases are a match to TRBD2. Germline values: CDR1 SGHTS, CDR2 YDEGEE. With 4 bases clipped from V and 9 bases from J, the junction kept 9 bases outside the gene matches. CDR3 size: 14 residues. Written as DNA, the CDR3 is TGTGCCAGCAGCGCATATAGCGGGGTTTTTGAGCAGTTCTTC. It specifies CASSAYSGVFEQFF.

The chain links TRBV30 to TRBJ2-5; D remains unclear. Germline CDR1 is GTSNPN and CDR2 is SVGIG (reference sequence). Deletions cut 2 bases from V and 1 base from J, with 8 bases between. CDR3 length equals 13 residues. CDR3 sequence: CAWSMKSQETQYF. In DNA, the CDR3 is TGTGCCTGGAGTATGAAATCCCAAGAGACCCAGTACTTC.

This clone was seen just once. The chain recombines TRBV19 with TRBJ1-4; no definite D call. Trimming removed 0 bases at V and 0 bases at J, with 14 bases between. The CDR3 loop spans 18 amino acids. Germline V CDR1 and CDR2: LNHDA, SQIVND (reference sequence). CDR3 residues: CASSIDRHREATNEKLFF. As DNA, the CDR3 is TGTGCCAGTAGTATAGATCGTCACAGAGAAGCAACTAATGAAAAACTGTTTTTT. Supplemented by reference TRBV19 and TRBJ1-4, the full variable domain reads DGGITQSPKYLFRKEGQNVTLSCEQNLNHDAMYWYRQDPGQGLRLIYYSQIVNDFQKGDIAEGYSVSREKKESFPLTVTSAQKNPTAFYLCASSIDRHREATNEKLFFGSGTQLSVL.